The 30 T cell receptor beta chains below all came from one sample that was sequenced in a study of blood T cell repertoires in COVID-19. TCRdb keeps only in-frame clones here, not all; method: immunoSEQ multiplex PCR. This table has about 170,000 clones, around four fifths appearing once. The sample was peripheral blood. The source is a woman of 80 years or more with acute or convalescent COVID-19.

V and J are TRBV5-1 and TRBJ2-7; 9 bases agree with TRBD2. CDR1 and CDR2 from the germline V gene are SGHRS and YFSETQ. V lost 5 bases and J lost 2; bases outside the gene matches: 5. The CDR3 sequence is 14 residues long. In DNA form, the CDR3 reads TGCGCCAGCAGGGAGACTAGCGGTACCTACGAGCAGTACTTC. Translated, it gives CASRETSGTYEQYF. Filled out from reference TRBV5-1 and TRBJ2-7, the complete variable domain reads KAGVTQTPRYLIKTRGQQVTLSCSPISGHRSVSWYQQTPGQGLQFLFEYFSETQRNKGNFPGRFSGRQFSNSRSEMNVSTLELGDSALYLCASRETSGTYEQYFGPGTRLTVT.

The J gene is TRBJ1-6, the V gene TRBV10-3, with D maybe TRBD1 (6 bases). CDR3 length equals 14 residues. Germline CDR1 reads ENHRY; CDR2 reads SYGVKD. V was clipped by 2 bases and J by 4 bases, with 6 bases between them. Written as DNA, the CDR3 is TGTGCCATCAGTGAGGACAGGTATAATTCACCCCTCCACTTT. Amino acids: CAISEDRYNSPLHF.

The rearrangement uses TRBV20-1 and TRBJ2-1; the match to TRBD2 covers 12 bases. The CDR3 is 16 residues long. V shed 3 bases and J 4 bases; nucleotides not matched to a gene: 7. Germline lookup yields CDR1 DFQATT and CDR2 SNEGSKA (reference sequence). The CDR3 loop reads CSASKLAGGPYNEQFF. The CDR3 DNA reads as TGCAGTGCTAGTAAACTAGCGGGAGGACCGTACAATGAGCAGTTCTTC.

J is TRBJ2-2 and V is TRBV2; D unclear. CDR1 and CDR2 from the germline V gene are SNHLY and FYNNEI. This CDR3 spans 13 amino acids. V was shortened by 4 bases and J by 1 base, with 4 bases between the two germline ends. For the CDR3, the DNA is TGTGCCAGCAGTGGACTGAACACCGGGGAGCTGTTTTTT. This gives the protein CASSGLNTGELFF.

J is TRBJ2-7 and V is TRBV2, with 9 nucleotides matching TRBD1. The germline CDR1 and CDR2 sequences are SNHLY and FYNNEI. V trimming: 5 bases; J trimming: 4 bases; junction bases outside the gene matches: 9. This CDR3 region has 15 residues. CDR3: CASSHPGQGWYEQYF. The CDR3 region has the DNA TGTGCCAGCAGTCATCCGGGACAGGGTTGGTACGAGCAGTACTTC.

As regards this clone: Other DNA sequences within the sample encode an identical CDR3. V and J are TRBV4-1 and TRBJ2-2; D is perhaps TRBD2 (6 bases). V lost 4 bases, J lost 4 bases, and 13 bases lay in between. Germline V gives CDR1 MGHRA, CDR2 YSYEKL. This CDR3 region has 15 residues. The DNA of the CDR3 is TGCGCCAGCAGCCGAGGACTACCGGGCACCGGGGAGCTGTTTTTT. Its protein product is CASSRGLPGTGELFF.

As to this clone: One junction end disagrees with the germline gene, perhaps due to a read error. The chain is built from TRBV12-3 or TRBV12-4 and TRBJ2-7; the match to TRBD1 covers 8 bases. The length of the CDR3 is 11 residues. CDR3 protein: CASSMGTGSIF. Here the CDR3 DNA reads TGTGCCAGCAGCATGGGGACAGGTTCGATCTTC.

The V gene is TRBV11-3, the J gene TRBJ2-1; D gene ambiguous. This CDR3 is built from 13 residues. V was shortened by 5 bases and J by 6 bases, with 11 bases between the two germline ends. CDR1 SGHNT and CDR2 YENEEA come from the germline V gene. The CDR3 region has the DNA TGTGCCAGCAGCCCTCGAGCGAGCAATGAGCAGTTCTTC. Amino acids: CASSPRASNEQFF.

The V and J genes are TRBV9 and TRBJ2-7; perhaps TRBD1 as D (5 bases). V shed 2 bases and J shed 6 bases, with 12 bases lying between them. The germline CDR1 and CDR2 sequences are SGDLS and YYNGEE. The CDR3 is 13 amino acids. CDR3 sequence (DNA): TGTGCCAGCAGCGTCATAGGGCAGGGCGAGCAGTACTTC. This sequence encodes CASSVIGQGEQYF.

The chain uses TRBV29-1 and TRBJ2-1, with D perhaps matching TRBD1 (6 bases). This CDR3 spans 11 amino acids. Trimming took off 4 bases at V and 9 bases at J, with 10 bases between the two ends. CDR1 and CDR2 (germline): SQVTM, ANQGSEA. The CDR3 here is CSVVGTLEQFF. The CDR3 coding sequence is TGCAGCGTTGTGGGGACACTTGAGCAGTTCTTC.

This sequence joins TRBV19 and TRBJ1-4, with D hard to call. The CDR3 is made up of 13 amino acids. Between the trimmed V and J ends, which lost 6 bases and 7 bases, there was a span of 12 bases. Germline CDR1 reads LNHDA; CDR2 reads SQIVND (reference sequence). In DNA form, the CDR3 reads TGTGCCAGTAGATTTCCCAGATCTGAAAAACTGTTTTTT. This sequence encodes CASRFPRSEKLFF.

The J gene is TRBJ2-7, the V gene TRBV3-1 (or the pseudogene TRBV3-2); TRBD2 agrees at 11 bases. The CDR3 totals 20 residues. Germline CDR1 is LGHDT and CDR2 is YNNKEL (reference sequence). V lost 3 bases, J lost 0 bases, and 16 bases stayed unmatched. The CDR3, as DNA: TGTGCCAGCAGCCACAGGGTCAGCGCGGGACTAGCGGATTTCTCCTACGAGCAGTACTTC. This encodes CASSHRVSAGLADFSYEQYF.

This chain links TRBV4-3 with TRBJ1-4; TRBD1 aligns across 7 bases. In germline, CDR1 is LGHNA, CDR2 YSLEER. The CDR3 is 14 amino acids. V lost 4 bases and J lost 7; bases outside the gene matches: 6. The CDR3 bases are TGCGCCAGCAGCCGGGGACAGAGAGGTGAAAAACTGTTTTTT. Amino acid sequence: CASSRGQRGEKLFF.

The rearrangement links TRBV30 to TRBJ1-5; 9 nucleotides align to TRBD1. This CDR3 comprises 14 residues. The germline V gene encodes CDR1 GTSNPN and CDR2 SVGIG (reference sequence). The J segment lost 2 bases and the V segment lost 6 bases, leaving 5 bases of the junction unmatched. The CDR3 region has the DNA TGTGCCTGTACGACAGGGGGGGGCAATCAGCCCCAGCATTTT. Residues: CACTTGGGNQPQHF.

This chain connects TRBV5-5 to TRBJ2-5, with D perhaps TRBD2 (6 bases). In germline, CDR1 is SGHKS, CDR2 YYEKEE (reference sequence). V was pared by 0 bases and J by 4 bases, with 16 bases between. The CDR3 has 16 amino acids. The CDR3 is CASSLVSPVEGETQYF. In DNA form, the CDR3 reads TGTGCCAGCAGCTTGGTGTCGCCAGTGGAGGGAGAGACCCAGTACTTC.

The gene calls are TRBV5-4 and TRBJ1-2; 8 nucleotides line up with TRBD1. CDR1 and CDR2 from the germline V gene are SGHNT and YYREEE (reference sequence). This CDR3 has 13 residues. The V segment lost 0 bases and the J segment 7 bases; nucleotides outside the gene matches: 2. CDR3 sequence (DNA): TGTGCCAGCAGCTTGGCAGGGGGCTCTGGCTACACCTTC. It codes for CASSLAGGSGYTF.

This rearrangement joins TRBV29-1 to TRBJ2-5, with 9 bases that match TRBD2. The germline V gene encodes CDR1 SQVTM and CDR2 ANQGSEA. J lost 0 bases, V lost 3 bases, and 5 bases had no gene match. The CDR3 covers 15 residues. The CDR3 nucleotides are TGCAGCGTTGAGGGGCTAGCGGGGTACCAAGAGACCCAGTACTTC. Translated: CSVEGLAGYQETQYF.

V usage is TRBV6-2 or TRBV6-3 and J usage is TRBJ2-5, with 7 nucleotides matching TRBD2. The CDR3 runs to 16 residues. Germline V lookup: CDR1 MNHEY, CDR2 SVGEGT. The V and J ends lost 6 bases and 5 bases, in that order; junction bases with no gene match: 15. In DNA, the CDR3 is TGTGCCAGCAGCCCAACGGGCGGGGGAGGTTCGGAGACCCAGTACTTC. Its translation is CASSPTGGGGSETQYF.

The gene calls are TRBV6-6 and TRBJ1-4, with a possible D match to TRBD1 (5 bases). Germline CDR1 is MNHNY and CDR2 is SVGAGI (reference sequence). Trimming took 2 bases from V and 1 from J, leaving 5 bases between them. The CDR3 is 14 amino acids. This chain's CDR3 is CASSYGQTNEKLFF. The DNA for the CDR3 is TGTGCCAGCAGTTACGGACAAACTAATGAAAAACTGTTTTTT.

The rearrangement uses TRBV29-1 and TRBJ2-7; 7 nucleotides align to TRBD1. The CDR3 extends over 12 amino acids. V dropped 7 bases and J dropped 7; count of bases not matched to a gene: 10. CDR1 and CDR2 from the germline V gene are SQVTM and ANQGSEA. The CDR3 sequence: CSARTGFSEQYF. In nucleotides, the CDR3 is TGCAGCGCCCGGACAGGTTTCTCTGAGCAGTACTTC.

This clone appeared a few times. V usage is TRBV5-1 and J usage is TRBJ1-2, with unresolved D. Germline CDR1 SGHRS, CDR2 YFSETQ. Between the trimmed V and J ends, which lost 4 bases and 8 bases, there was a span of 21 bases. There are 15 residues in the CDR3. CDR3 residues: CASSQEIAGSRGYTF. CDR3 nucleotides: TGCGCCAGCAGCCAGGAAATAGCGGGTTCGAGGGGCTACACCTTC.

V usage is TRBV4-2 and J usage is TRBJ1-6; 7 bases map to TRBD1. CDR3 length: 17 residues. The junction had 12 bases not matched to a gene; V was cut back by 2 bases and J by 8 bases. Germline lookup yields CDR1 LGHNA and CDR2 YNFKEQ. The CDR3 sequence: CASSQTKGGAKHSPLHF. CDR3 nucleotide sequence: TGTGCCAGCAGCCAAACAAAAGGGGGCGCTAAGCATTCACCCCTCCACTTT.

This clone was counted ten times or more. J is TRBJ1-4 and V is TRBV7-9; D ambiguous. This CDR3 is 17 amino acids long. Germline assignment: CDR1 SEHNR and CDR2 FQNEAQ (reference sequence). V was pared by 3 bases and J by 0 bases, with 14 bases between. The CDR3 DNA follows: TGTGCCAGCAGCTTCTCAGCCCGGGTTCCAACTAATGAAAAACTGTTTTTT. Its translation is CASSFSARVPTNEKLFF.

The V call is TRBV6-2 or TRBV6-3, the J call TRBJ2-1; TRBD2 might be the D (7 bases). The CDR3 extends over 18 amino acids. Trimming pared 0 bases from V and 5 bases from J, leaving 20 bases between. Per germline, CDR1 MNHEY and CDR2 SVGEGT. The CDR3 loop is CASSYSGARGGLDNEQFF. The DNA of the CDR3 is TGTGCCAGCAGTTACTCTGGGGCAAGGGGGGGCTTGGACAATGAGCAGTTCTTC.

This chain connects TRBV28 to TRBJ1-5; D remains ambiguous. This CDR3 contains 12 residues. Germline V gene data show CDR1 as MDHEN and CDR2 as SYDVKM. Trimming shortened V by 7 bases and J by 9 bases, and 13 bases separated the two germline ends. CDR3 bases: TGTGCCAGCACCATATCCGGTTGGCCCCAGCATTTT. This encodes CASTISGWPQHF.

This rearrangement joins TRBV4-1 to TRBJ2-7; 10 nucleotides align to TRBD2. This CDR3 spans 14 amino acids. The germline V gene has CDR1 MGHRA and CDR2 YSYEKL. V gave up 0 bases and J gave up 9 bases; unmatched junction bases: 5. This CDR3 reads CASSQDRLAGGQYF. DNA for the CDR3: TGCGCCAGCAGCCAAGATAGACTAGCGGGCGGGCAGTACTTC.

The chain links TRBV6-2 or TRBV6-3 to TRBJ2-7; D possibly corresponds to TRBD1 (7 bases). This CDR3 has 17 amino acids. The germline V gene has CDR1 MNHEY and CDR2 SVGEGT. V lost 4 bases and J 3 bases, leaving 22 bases between the germline ends. The CDR3, as DNA: TGTGCCAGCAGTTTCTACTTCCTAGGCAGGGGGGACTACGAGCAGTACTTC. It specifies CASSFYFLGRGDYEQYF.

The table lists this clone with a few counts. The chain has TRBV25-1 and TRBJ1-6; 8 nucleotides match TRBD1. The V and J ends lost 4 bases and 9 bases, in that order; junction bases with no gene match: 5. This CDR3 is built from 14 residues. Germline assignment: CDR1 MGHDK and CDR2 SYGVNS. The CDR3 region has the DNA TGTGCCAGCAGTGGGGGACAGGCCGGTTCACCCCTCCACTTT. Translating gives CASSGGQAGSPLHF. Variable domain in full (rest from reference TRBV25-1 and TRBJ1-6): EADIYQTPRYLVIGTGKKITLECSQTMGHDKMYWYQQDPGMELHLIHYSYGVNSTEKGDLSSESTVSRIRTEHFPLTLESARPSHTSQYLCASSGGQAGSPLHFGNGTRLTVT.

As DNA, the CDR3 is TGTGCCAGCTCCGAGATGAACACTGAAGCTTTCTTT. Its translation: CASSEMNTEAFF. The chain is built from TRBV14 and TRBJ1-1; D gene ambiguous. The germline V gene has CDR1 SGHDN and CDR2 FVKESK. The CDR3 covers 12 residues. V lost 8 bases and J lost 0, with 7 bases in between.

The CDR3 bases are TGTGCCAGCAGCCATGTCACTAGCGCCCGCTACGAGCAGTACTTC. It translates to CASSHVTSARYEQYF. The J gene is TRBJ2-7, the V gene TRBV3-1 (or the pseudogene TRBV3-2), with 7 bases that match TRBD2. CDR1 is LGHDT, CDR2 YNNKEL, per germline (reference sequence). The CDR3 spans 15 residues. Germline trimming cut 3 bases from V and 3 bases from J; bases unmatched to any gene: 8.